This passage covers 20 T cell receptor beta chains from one sample sequenced in a study of blood T cell repertoires in COVID-19. The repertoire was sequenced with immunoSEQ multiplex PCR; TCRdb's copy has only in-frame clones and lacks some. The table shows roughly 230,000 clones, with 84% occurring only once. Sequencing was done on a sample of peripheral blood. Source of these receptors: a man aged 50-60 years with acute or convalescent COVID-19.

This chain links TRBV25-1 with TRBJ2-5; 8 nucleotides align to TRBD1. The V and J ends lost 4 bases and 5 bases, in that order; junction bases with no gene match: 9. The CDR3 contains 15 residues. CDR1 is MGHDK, CDR2 SYGVNS, per germline. The CDR3 here is CASSGGRGRGETQYF. CDR3 nucleotide sequence: TGTGCCAGCAGTGGGGGCAGGGGGCGTGGTGAGACCCAGTACTTC.

V and J are TRBV3-1 (or the pseudogene TRBV3-2) and TRBJ2-5, with D tentatively TRBD2 (6 bases). V shed 2 bases and J shed 5 bases, with 18 bases lying between them. The CDR3 consists of 16 residues. Germline loops: CDR1 LGHDT, CDR2 YNNKEL (reference sequence). The CDR3 spells CASSQNARTISETQYF. The CDR3 nucleotides are TGTGCCAGCAGCCAAAATGCGAGGACTATTTCGGAGACCCAGTACTTC.

The V call is TRBV11-3, the J call TRBJ2-2; D is perhaps TRBD2 (6 bases). V dropped 0 bases and J dropped 5 bases, with 7 bases sitting between them. Per germline, CDR1 SGHNT and CDR2 YENEEA. This CDR3 contains 14 residues. The CDR3 DNA is TGTGCCAGCAGCTTAGATGGGGGGACCGGGGAGCTGTTTTTT. It translates to CASSLDGGTGELFF.

This rearrangement joins TRBV5-1 to TRBJ2-5; 9 positions match TRBD1. With 0 bases clipped from V and 4 bases from J, the junction kept 10 bases outside the gene matches. CDR1 is SGHRS, CDR2 YFSETQ, per germline. CDR3 size: 17 residues. The CDR3 region has the DNA TGCGCCAGCAGCTTGGCCGCCCGGACAGGGGAGTCAGAGACCCAGTACTTC. Translation: CASSLAARTGESETQYF. The complete variable domain, with remaining parts taken from reference TRBV5-1 and TRBJ2-5, reads KAGVTQTPRYLIKTRGQQVTLSCSPISGHRSVSWYQQTPGQGLQFLFEYFSETQRNKGNFPGRFSGRQFSNSRSEMNVSTLELGDSALYLCASSLAARTGESETQYFGPGTRLLVL.

The rearrangement joins TRBV7-8 to TRBJ2-2, with a possible D match to TRBD1 (6 bases). Trimming took 0 bases from V and 1 from J, leaving 9 bases between them. This CDR3 has 16 amino acids. The germline gives CDR1 SGHVS, CDR2 FQNEAQ. The CDR3 region is CASSLALQGNTGELFF. In DNA, the CDR3 is TGTGCCAGCAGCTTAGCGTTACAGGGGAACACCGGGGAGCTGTTTTTT.

The CDR3 sequence is CASSHQGVGIMNTEAFF. The CDR3 nucleotides read TGTGCCAGCAGCCACCAGGGGGTTGGAATTATGAACACTGAAGCTTTCTTT. This chain uses TRBV9 with TRBJ1-1; 7 positions agree with TRBD1. Germline assignment: CDR1 SGDLS and CDR2 YYNGEE. This CDR3 is built from 17 residues. Unmatched junction bases numbered 12, after V lost 4 bases and J lost 0 bases.

CDR3 nucleotide sequence: TGTGCCAGCAGCTTGGCCGACAGGGAGCTTGAGACCCAGTACTTC. Its protein is CASSLADRELETQYF. The chain recombines TRBV5-6 with TRBJ2-5; 7 nucleotides match TRBD1. This CDR3 contains 15 residues. With V trimmed by 0 bases and J by 5 bases, 7 bases remained unmatched. Germline assignment: CDR1 SGHDT and CDR2 YYEEEE.

This clone was found a few times. V gene TRBV11-3 combines with J gene TRBJ2-1; TRBD2 agrees at 11 bases. V shed 5 bases, J shed 5 bases, and the junction held 8 bases outside the gene matches. Germline CDR1 SGHNT, CDR2 YENEEA. The CDR3 sequence is 16 residues long. DNA of the CDR3: TGTGCCAGCAGCCACCCGACTAGCGGGGTGGACAATGAGCAGTTCTTC. Its protein is CASSHPTSGVDNEQFF.

The chain joins TRBV27 to TRBJ1-5; D gene uncertain. The CDR3 extends over 14 amino acids. The V gene lost 5 bases and the J gene lost 6 bases, with 14 bases spanning the gap. Germline V gene sequence: CDR1 MNHEY, CDR2 SMNVEV (reference sequence). CDR3 nucleotides: TGTGCCAGCAGTCTAGGAATGTCATCTCAGCCCCAGCATTTT. Protein product: CASSLGMSSQPQHF.

The chain recombines TRBV6-5 with TRBJ2-7; D remains ambiguous. CDR3 size: 15 residues. The V gene lost 4 bases and the J gene lost 2 bases, with 15 bases spanning the gap. Germline CDR1 and CDR2: MNHEY and SVGAGI. CDR3 DNA: TGTGCCAGCAGTTCTAAAAAGACTGCTACCTACGAGCAGTACTTC. Protein product: CASSSKKTATYEQYF.

This chain links TRBV12-3 or TRBV12-4 with TRBJ1-2; D gene unclear. The CDR3 has 13 residues. V lost 3 bases and J 2 bases, leaving 7 bases between the germline ends. The CDR3: CASSFEANYGYTF. CDR3 nucleotide sequence: TGTGCCAGCAGTTTTGAGGCCAACTATGGCTACACCTTC.

This clone was recorded at least ten times. The V call is TRBV6-2 or TRBV6-3, the J call TRBJ2-7; 10 nucleotides line up with TRBD1. CDR1 is MNHEY and CDR2 is SVGEGT in the germline V gene. With V trimmed by 2 bases and J by 3 bases, 7 bases remained unmatched. CDR3 length equals 16 residues. The DNA of the CDR3 is TGTGCCAGCAGTTACCGGGACAGGGGACCGGACTACGAGCAGTACTTC. Encoded protein: CASSYRDRGPDYEQYF.

CDR3: CSVVGTEIFSYEQYF. In DNA, the CDR3 is TGCAGCGTTGTCGGGACAGAGATTTTCTCCTACGAGCAGTACTTC. This chain connects TRBV29-1 to TRBJ2-7; 7 bases are a match to TRBD1. The CDR3 is made up of 15 amino acids. V shed 4 bases and J 0 bases; nucleotides not matched to a gene: 9. The germline V gene has CDR1 SQVTM and CDR2 ANQGSEA.

The chain recombines TRBV6-5 with TRBJ2-7; the D gene is possibly TRBD2 (7 bases). With 7 bases removed from V and 7 bases from J, the gap between germline ends came to 20 bases. Germline CDR1 is MNHEY and CDR2 is SVGAGI. The CDR3 consists of 14 residues. The CDR3 sequence is CASTKGGGGKEQYF. The CDR3 region has the DNA TGTGCCAGCACCAAGGGAGGGGGAGGTAAAGAGCAGTACTTC.

This chain uses TRBV15 with TRBJ2-1; no clear D gene. This CDR3 region has 14 residues. The germline V gene encodes CDR1 LNHNV and CDR2 YYDKDF (reference sequence). Deletions cut 3 bases from V and 7 bases from J, with 13 bases between. CDR3 region: CATSSFKHVNEQFF. The DNA of the CDR3 is TGTGCCACCAGCAGTTTCAAGCACGTGAATGAGCAGTTCTTC. The variable domain in full, with the rest retrieved from reference TRBV15 and TRBJ2-1, is DAMVIQNPRYQVTQFGKPVTLSCSQTLNHNVMYWYQQKSSQAPKLLFHYYDKDFNNEADTPDNFQSRRPNTSFCFLDIRSPGLGDTAMYLCATSSFKHVNEQFFGPGTRLTVL.

The DNA of the CDR3 is TGTGCCAGCAGTGCCCAACACAGGGGGCCCGGCACAGATACGCAGTATTTT. This sequence encodes CASSAQHRGPGTDTQYF. J is TRBJ2-3 and V is TRBV25-1; 9 bases fit TRBD1. This CDR3 contains 17 residues. The germline gives CDR1 MGHDK, CDR2 SYGVNS. Trimming removed 4 bases from V and 1 base from J; junction bases left unmatched: 9.

The chain recombines TRBV10-3 with TRBJ1-1; 8 bases are a match to TRBD1. The CDR3 has 14 amino acids. V shed 4 bases, J shed 6 bases, and the junction held 7 bases outside the gene matches. CDR1 is ENHRY, CDR2 SYGVKD, per germline. The CDR3 region has the DNA TGTGCCATCAGTGCGGACAGGGCTCCGGCTGAAGCTTTCTTT. Residues: CAISADRAPAEAFF.

In this sample, this clone turned up once. This sequence joins TRBV9 and TRBJ2-7; 8 nucleotides match TRBD2. The germline V gene encodes CDR1 SGDLS and CDR2 YYNGEE. CDR3 length: 16 amino acids. The V and J ends lost 3 bases and 3 bases, in that order; junction bases with no gene match: 11. CDR3 sequence reads: CASSGTSGRGVYEQYF. Written as DNA, the CDR3 is TGTGCCAGCAGCGGAACCTCCGGGCGGGGGGTCTACGAGCAGTACTTC. The variable domain in full, with the rest retrieved from reference TRBV9 and TRBJ2-7, is DSGVTQTPKHLITATGQRVTLRCSPRSGDLSVYWYQQSLDQGLQFLIQYYNGEERAKGNILERFSAQQFPDLHSELNLSSLELGDSALYFCASSGTSGRGVYEQYFGPGTRLTVT.

Worth noting for this clone: A much more abundant neighbour one base away suggests this may be a read error. This specimen includes other DNA sequences encoding the same CDR3. V and J are TRBV9 and TRBJ1-5, with D unclear. V lost 4 bases and J lost 0, with 5 bases in between. Germline V gene sequence: CDR1 SGDLS, CDR2 YYNGEE. The CDR3 has 13 amino acids. The chain's CDR3 is CASSSHSNQPQHF. CDR3 DNA: TGTGCCAGCAGCTCCCATAGCAATCAGCCCCAGCATTTT.

This clone was seen only once. The CDR3 nucleotides are TGTGCCAGCTCACCGGGACAGACAAACTATGGCTACACCTTC. It translates to CASSPGQTNYGYTF. The rearrangement links TRBV18 to TRBJ1-2, with 7 positions matching TRBD1. The CDR3 length is 14 residues. Germline CDR1 KGHSH, CDR2 LQKENI. The junction had 3 bases not matched to a gene; V was cut back by 3 bases and J by 2 bases.